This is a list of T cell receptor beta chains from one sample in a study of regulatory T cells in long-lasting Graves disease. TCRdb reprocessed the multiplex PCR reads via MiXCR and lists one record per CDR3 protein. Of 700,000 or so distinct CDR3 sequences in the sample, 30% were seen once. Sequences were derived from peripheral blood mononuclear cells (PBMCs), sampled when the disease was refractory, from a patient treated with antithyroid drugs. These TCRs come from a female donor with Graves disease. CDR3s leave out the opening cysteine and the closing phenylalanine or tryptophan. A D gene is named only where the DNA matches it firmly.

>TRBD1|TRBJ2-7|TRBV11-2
ASSSPRTGGEQY
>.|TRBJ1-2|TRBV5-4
ASSSRGLNYGYT
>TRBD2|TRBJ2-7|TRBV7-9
ASSLSGLETYEQY
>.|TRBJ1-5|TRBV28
ASSSAGSNQPQH
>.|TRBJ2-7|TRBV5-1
ASRSGRTTTYEQY
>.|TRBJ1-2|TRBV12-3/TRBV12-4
ASSFRGADGYT
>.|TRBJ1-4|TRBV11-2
ASMTSQGRNNEKLF
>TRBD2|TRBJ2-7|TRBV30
AWSGVAGGPASEQY
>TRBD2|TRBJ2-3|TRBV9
ASNGGARGGDTQY
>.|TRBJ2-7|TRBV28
ASSRQSPYEQY
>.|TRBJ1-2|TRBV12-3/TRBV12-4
ASSLTGVGGYT
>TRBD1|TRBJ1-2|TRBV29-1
SVEQQGAGGYT
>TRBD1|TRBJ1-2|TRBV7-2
AIQTGEYYGYT
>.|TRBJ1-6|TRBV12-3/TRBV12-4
ASSLGVENSPLH
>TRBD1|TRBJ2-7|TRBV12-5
ASGLAMEIRTGVNYEQY
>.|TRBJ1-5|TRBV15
ATSRAGSAQPQH
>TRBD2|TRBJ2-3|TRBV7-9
ASGALAGDTDTQY
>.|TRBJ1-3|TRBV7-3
ASSFDSHSGNTIY
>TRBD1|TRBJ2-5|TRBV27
ASSFHSPGQGAREETQY
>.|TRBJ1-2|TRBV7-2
ASSLVPGEGYGYT
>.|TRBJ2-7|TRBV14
ASSQDQEALQY
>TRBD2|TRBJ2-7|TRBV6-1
ASKRGGEGLYEQY
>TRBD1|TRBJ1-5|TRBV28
ASSFSRGLDQPQH
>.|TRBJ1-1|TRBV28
ASSLDAPGQMNTEAF
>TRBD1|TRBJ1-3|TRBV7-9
ASSPRTGDHGSNTIY
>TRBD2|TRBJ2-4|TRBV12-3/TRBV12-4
ASSLAGGPPIRY
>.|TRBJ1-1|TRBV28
ASSLWNTEAF